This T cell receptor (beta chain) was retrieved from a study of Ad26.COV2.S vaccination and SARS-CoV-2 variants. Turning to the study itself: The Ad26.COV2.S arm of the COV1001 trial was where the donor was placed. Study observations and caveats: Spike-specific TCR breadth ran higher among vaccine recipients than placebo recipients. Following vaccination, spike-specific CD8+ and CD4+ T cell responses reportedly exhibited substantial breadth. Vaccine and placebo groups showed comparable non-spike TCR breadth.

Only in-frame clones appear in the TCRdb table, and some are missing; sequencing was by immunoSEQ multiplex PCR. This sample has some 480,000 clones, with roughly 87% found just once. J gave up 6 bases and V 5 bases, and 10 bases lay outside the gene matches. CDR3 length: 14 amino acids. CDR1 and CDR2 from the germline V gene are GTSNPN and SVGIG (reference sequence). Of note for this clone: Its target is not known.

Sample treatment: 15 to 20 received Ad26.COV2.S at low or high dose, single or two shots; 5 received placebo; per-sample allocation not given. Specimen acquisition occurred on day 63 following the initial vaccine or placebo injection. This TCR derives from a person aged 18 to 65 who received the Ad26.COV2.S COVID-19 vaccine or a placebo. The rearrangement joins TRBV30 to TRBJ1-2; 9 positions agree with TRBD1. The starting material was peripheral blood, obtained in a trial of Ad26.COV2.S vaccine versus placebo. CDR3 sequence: CAWEGTGRTNGYTF. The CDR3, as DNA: TGTGCCTGGGAGGGGACAGGGAGGACGAATGGCTACACCTTC.